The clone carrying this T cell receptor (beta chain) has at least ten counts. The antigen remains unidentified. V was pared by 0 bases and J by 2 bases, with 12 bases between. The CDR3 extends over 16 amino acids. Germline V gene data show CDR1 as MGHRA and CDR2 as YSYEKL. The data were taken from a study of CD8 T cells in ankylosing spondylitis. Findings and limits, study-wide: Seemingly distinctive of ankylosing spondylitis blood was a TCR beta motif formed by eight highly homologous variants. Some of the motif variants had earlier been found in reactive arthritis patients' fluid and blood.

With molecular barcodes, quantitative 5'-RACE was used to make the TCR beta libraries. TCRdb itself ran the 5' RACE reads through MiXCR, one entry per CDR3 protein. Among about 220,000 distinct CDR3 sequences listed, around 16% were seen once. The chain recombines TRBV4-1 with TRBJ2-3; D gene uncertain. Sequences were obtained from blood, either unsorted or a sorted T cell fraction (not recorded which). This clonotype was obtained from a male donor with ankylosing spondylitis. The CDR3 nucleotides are TGCGCCAGCAGCCAAGAGGTCCGTGGTTCCACAGATACGCAGTATTTT. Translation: CASSQEVRGSTDTQYF.